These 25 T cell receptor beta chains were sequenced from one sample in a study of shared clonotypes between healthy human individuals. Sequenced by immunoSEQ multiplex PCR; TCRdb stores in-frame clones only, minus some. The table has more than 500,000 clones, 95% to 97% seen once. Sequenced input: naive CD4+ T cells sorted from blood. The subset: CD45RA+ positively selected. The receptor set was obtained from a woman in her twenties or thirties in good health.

As DNA, the CDR3 is TGTGCCAGCAGCTCCGTACCGGCGGCGGGAACAGAGACCCAGTACTTC. This gives the protein CASSSVPAAGTETQYF. The J gene is TRBJ2-5, the V gene TRBV7-9; possibly TRBD2 for D (6 bases). Germline CDR1 reads SEHNR; CDR2 reads FQNEAQ (reference sequence). V lost 4 bases and J lost 4, with 19 bases in between. The CDR3 contains 16 residues. The full variable domain, completed using reference TRBV7-9 and TRBJ2-5, is DTGVSQNPRHKITKRGQNVTFRCDPISEHNRLYWYRQTLGQGPEFLTYFQNEAQLEKSRLLSDRFSAERPKGSFSTLEIQRTEQGDSAMYLCASSSVPAAGTETQYFGPGTRLLVL.

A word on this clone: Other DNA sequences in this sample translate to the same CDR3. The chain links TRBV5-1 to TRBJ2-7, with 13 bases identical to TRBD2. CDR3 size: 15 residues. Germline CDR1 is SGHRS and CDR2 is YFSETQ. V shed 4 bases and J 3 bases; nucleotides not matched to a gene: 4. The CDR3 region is CASSLGLAGVYEQYF. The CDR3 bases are TGCGCCAGCAGCCTCGGACTAGCGGGAGTCTACGAGCAGTACTTC.

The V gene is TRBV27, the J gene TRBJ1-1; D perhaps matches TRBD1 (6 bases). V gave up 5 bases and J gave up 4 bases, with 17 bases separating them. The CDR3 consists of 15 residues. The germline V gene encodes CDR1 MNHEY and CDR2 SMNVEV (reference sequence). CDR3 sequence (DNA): TGTGCCAGCAGTCTCACTTACAGGGAAGGCACTGAAGCTTTCTTT. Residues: CASSLTYREGTEAFF.

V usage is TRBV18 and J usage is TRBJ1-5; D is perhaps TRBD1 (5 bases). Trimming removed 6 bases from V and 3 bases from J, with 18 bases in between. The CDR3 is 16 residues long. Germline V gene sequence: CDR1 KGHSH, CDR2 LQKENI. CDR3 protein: CASSVGRGMNNQPQHF. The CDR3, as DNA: TGTGCCAGCTCTGTCGGGCGGGGCATGAACAATCAGCCCCAGCATTTT.

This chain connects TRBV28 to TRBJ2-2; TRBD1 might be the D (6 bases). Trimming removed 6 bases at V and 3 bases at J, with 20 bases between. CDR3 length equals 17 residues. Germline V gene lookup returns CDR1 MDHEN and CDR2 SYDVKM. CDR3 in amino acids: CASSLGTGTQHTGELFF. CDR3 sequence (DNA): TGTGCCAGCAGCCTCGGAACCGGGACACAGCACACCGGGGAGCTGTTTTTT. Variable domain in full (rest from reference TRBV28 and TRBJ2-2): DVKVTQSSRYLVKRTGEKVFLECVQDMDHENMFWYRQDPGLGLRLIYFSYDVKMKEKGDIPEGYSVSREKKERFSLILESASTNQTSMYLCASSLGTGTQHTGELFFGEGSRLTVL.

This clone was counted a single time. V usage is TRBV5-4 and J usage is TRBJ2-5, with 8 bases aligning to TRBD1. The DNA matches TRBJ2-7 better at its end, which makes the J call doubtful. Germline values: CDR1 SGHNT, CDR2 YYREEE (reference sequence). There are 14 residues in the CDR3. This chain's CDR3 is CASSKGQVAYEQYF. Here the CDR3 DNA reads TGTGCCAGCAGCAAGGGACAGGTGGCCTACGAGCAGTACTTC.

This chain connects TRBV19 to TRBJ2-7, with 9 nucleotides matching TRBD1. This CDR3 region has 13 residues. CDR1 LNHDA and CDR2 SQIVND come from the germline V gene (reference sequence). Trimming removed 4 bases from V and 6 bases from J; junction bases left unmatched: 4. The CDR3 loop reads CASSTPGQGEQYF. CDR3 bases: TGTGCCAGTAGTACGCCGGGACAGGGCGAGCAGTACTTC.

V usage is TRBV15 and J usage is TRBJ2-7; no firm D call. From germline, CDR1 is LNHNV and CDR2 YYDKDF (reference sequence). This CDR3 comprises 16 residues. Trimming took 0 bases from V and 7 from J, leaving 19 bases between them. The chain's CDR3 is CATSRDALAPTGEQYF. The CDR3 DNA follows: TGTGCCACCAGCAGAGATGCCCTGGCACCAACTGGGGAGCAGTACTTC.

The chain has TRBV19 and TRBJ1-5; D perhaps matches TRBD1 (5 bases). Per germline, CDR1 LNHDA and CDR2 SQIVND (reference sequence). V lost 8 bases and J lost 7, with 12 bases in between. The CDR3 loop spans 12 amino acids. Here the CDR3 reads CASGRAGQPQHF. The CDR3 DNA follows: TGTGCCAGTGGCAGGGCTGGACAGCCCCAGCATTTT. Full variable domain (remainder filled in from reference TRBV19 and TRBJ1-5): DGGITQSPKYLFRKEGQNVTLSCEQNLNHDAMYWYRQDPGQGLRLIYYSQIVNDFQKGDIAEGYSVSREKKESFPLTVTSAQKNPTAFYLCASGRAGQPQHFGDGTRLSIL.

The CDR3 sequence is CASSPAKNTEAFF. The CDR3, as DNA: TGTGCCAGCAGCCCCGCGAAGAACACTGAAGCTTTCTTT. The chain links TRBV6-5 to TRBJ1-1; D remains ambiguous. V was shortened by 6 bases and J by 1 base, with 9 bases between the two germline ends. The CDR3 spans 13 residues. In germline, CDR1 is MNHEY, CDR2 SVGAGI.

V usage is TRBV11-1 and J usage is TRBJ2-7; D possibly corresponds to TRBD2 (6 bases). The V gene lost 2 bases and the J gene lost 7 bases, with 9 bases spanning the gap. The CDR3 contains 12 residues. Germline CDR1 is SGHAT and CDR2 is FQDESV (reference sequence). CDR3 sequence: CASSLLLAEQYF. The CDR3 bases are TGTGCCAGCAGCTTATTACTAGCAGAGCAGTACTTC. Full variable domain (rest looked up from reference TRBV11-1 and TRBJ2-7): EAEVAQSPRYKITEKSQAVAFWCDPISGHATLYWYRQILGQGPELLVQFQDESVVDDSQLPKDRFSAERLKGVDSTLKIQPAELGDSAMYLCASSLLLAEQYFGPGTRLTVT.

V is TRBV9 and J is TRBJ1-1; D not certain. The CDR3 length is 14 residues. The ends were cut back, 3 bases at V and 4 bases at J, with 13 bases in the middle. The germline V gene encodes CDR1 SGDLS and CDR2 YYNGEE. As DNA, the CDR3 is TGTGCCAGCAGCGCTTCCTCAGGAGGCACTGAAGCTTTCTTT. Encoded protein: CASSASSGGTEAFF.

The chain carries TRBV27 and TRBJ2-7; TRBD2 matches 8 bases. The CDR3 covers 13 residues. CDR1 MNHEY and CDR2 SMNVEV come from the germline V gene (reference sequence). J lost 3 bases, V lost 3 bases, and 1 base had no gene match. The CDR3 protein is CASSFGTSYEQYF. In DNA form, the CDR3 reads TGTGCCAGCAGTTTCGGGACTAGCTACGAGCAGTACTTC.

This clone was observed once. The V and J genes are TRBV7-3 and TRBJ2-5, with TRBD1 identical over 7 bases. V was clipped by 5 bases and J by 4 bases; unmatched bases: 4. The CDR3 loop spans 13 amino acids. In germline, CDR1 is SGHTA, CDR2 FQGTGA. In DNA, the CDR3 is TGTGCCAGCAGCGCGACAGGGATAGAGACCCAGTACTTC. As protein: CASSATGIETQYF.

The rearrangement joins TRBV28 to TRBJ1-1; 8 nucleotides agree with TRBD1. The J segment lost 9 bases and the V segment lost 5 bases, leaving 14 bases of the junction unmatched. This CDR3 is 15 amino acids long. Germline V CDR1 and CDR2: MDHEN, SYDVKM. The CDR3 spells CASSLHSGQAQQAFF. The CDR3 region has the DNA TGTGCCAGCAGTCTCCACTCGGGACAGGCCCAACAAGCTTTCTTT.

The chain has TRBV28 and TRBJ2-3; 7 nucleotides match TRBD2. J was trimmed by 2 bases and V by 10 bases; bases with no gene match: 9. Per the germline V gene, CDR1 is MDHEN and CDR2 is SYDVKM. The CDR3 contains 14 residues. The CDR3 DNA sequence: TGTGCCACCTCCCCGGGAGGAACCACAGATACGCAGTATTTT. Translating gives CATSPGGTTDTQYF.

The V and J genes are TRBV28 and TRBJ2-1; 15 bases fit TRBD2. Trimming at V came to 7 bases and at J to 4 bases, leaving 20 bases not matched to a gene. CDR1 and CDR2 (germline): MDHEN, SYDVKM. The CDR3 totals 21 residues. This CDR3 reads CASTRLGLAGGPLRFYNEQFF. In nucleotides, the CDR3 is TGTGCCAGCACCAGACTCGGACTAGCGGGAGGGCCGTTGAGATTTTACAATGAGCAGTTCTTC.

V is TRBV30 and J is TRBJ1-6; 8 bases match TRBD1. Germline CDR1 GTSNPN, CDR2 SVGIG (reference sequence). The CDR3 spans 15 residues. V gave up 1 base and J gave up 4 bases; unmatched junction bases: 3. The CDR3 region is CAWSAGGGYNSPLHF. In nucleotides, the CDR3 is TGTGCCTGGAGTGCAGGGGGCGGGTATAATTCACCCCTCCACTTT. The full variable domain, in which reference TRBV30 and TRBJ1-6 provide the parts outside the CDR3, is SQTIHQWPATLVQPVGSPLSLECTVEGTSNPNLYWYRQAAGRGLQLLFYSVGIGQISSEVPQNLSASRPQDRQFILSSKKLLLSDSGFYLCAWSAGGGYNSPLHFGNGTRLTVT.

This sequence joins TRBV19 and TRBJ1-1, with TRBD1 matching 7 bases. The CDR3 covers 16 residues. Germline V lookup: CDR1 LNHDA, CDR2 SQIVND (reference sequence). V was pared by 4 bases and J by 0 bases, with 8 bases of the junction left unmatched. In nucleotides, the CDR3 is TGTGCCAGTAGTAATCGACAGGGTCGCATGAACACTGAAGCTTTCTTT. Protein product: CASSNRQGRMNTEAFF.

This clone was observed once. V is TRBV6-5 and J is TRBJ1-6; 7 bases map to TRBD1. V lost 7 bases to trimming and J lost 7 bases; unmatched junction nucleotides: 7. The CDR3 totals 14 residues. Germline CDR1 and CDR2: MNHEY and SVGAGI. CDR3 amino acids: CASNPQGRNSPLHF. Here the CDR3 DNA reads TGTGCCAGCAATCCACAGGGGCGGAATTCACCCCTCCACTTT.

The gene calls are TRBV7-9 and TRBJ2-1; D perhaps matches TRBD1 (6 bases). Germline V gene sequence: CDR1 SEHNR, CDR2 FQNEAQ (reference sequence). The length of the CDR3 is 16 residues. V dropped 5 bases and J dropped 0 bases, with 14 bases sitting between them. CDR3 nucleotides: TGTGCCAGCAGCCAAAGACAGGTCAGCTCCTACAATGAGCAGTTCTTC. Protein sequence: CASSQRQVSSYNEQFF. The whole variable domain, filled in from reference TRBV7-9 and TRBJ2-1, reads DTGVSQNPRHKITKRGQNVTFRCDPISEHNRLYWYRQTLGQGPEFLTYFQNEAQLEKSRLLSDRFSAERPKGSFSTLEIQRTEQGDSAMYLCASSQRQVSSYNEQFFGPGTRLTVL.

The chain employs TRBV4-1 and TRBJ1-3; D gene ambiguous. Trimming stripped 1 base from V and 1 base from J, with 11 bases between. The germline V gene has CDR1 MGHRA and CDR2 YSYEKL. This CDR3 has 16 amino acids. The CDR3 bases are TGCGCCAGCAGCCAAGTCCTATCCTTGTCTGGAAACACCATATATTTT. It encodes CASSQVLSLSGNTIYF.

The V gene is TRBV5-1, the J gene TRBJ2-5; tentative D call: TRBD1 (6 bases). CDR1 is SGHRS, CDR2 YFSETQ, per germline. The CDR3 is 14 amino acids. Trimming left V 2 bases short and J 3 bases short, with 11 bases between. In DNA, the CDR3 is TGCGCCAGCAGCTTCTCGCAGGGGAAAGAGACCCAGTACTTC. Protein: CASSFSQGKETQYF.

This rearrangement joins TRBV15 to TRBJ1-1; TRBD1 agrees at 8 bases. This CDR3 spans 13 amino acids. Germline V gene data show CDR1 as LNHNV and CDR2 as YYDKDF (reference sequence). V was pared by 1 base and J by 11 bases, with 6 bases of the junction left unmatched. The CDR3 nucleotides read TGTGCCACCAGCAGAGCTGACAGGGGTGAGGCTTTCTTT. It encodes CATSRADRGEAFF.

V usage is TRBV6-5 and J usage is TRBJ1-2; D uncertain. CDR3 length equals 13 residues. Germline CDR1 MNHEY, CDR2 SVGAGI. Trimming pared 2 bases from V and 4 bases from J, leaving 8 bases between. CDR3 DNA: TGTGCCAGCAGTTACGGGGTCTTCTATGGCTACACCTTC. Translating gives CASSYGVFYGYTF.